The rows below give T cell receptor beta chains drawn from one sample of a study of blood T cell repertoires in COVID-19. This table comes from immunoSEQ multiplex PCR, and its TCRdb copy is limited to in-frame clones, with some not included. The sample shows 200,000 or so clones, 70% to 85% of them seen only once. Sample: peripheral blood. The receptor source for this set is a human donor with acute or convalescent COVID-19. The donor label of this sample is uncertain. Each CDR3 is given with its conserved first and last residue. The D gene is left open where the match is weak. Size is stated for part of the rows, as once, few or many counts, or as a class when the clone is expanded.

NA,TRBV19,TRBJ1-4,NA,TGTGCCAGTAGTTCCGGCCAAAAGGCGGCTAATGAAAAACTGTTTTTT,CASSSGQKAANEKLFF
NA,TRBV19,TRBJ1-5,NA,TGTGCCAGCTCGCCGGGACATAATCAGCCCCAGCATTTT,CASSPGHNQPQHF
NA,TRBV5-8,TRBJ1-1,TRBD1,TGTGCCAGCAGTTGGGACAGGGGATTGGCGAACACTGAAGCTTTCTTT,CASSWDRGLANTEAFF
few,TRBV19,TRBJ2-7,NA,TGTGCCAGTAGTATAGCGCATCTATCGACTAGGCCCTACGAGCAGTACTTC,CASSIAHLSTRPYEQYF
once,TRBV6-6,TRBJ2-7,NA,TGTGCCAGCAGTTACGAGCAGGGGATCTACGAGCAGTACTTC,CASSYEQGIYEQYF
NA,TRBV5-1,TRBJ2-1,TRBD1,TGCGCCAGCAGCACCACCGGGACAGGGGTAAATGAGCAGTTCTTC,CASSTTGTGVNEQFF
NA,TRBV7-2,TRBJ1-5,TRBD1,TGTGCCAGCAGCTCCTGGACAGGGTTAAGGCCCCAGCATTTT,CASSSWTGLRPQHF
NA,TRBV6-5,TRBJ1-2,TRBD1,TGTGCCAGCAGTTACTTGCCAGGGGGAGGTTATGGCTACACCTTC,CASSYLPGGGYGYTF
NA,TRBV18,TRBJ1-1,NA,TGTGCCAGCTCACCACGGGTTGAACCGGGCGGGGAAGGGGCTTTCTTT,CASSPRVEPGGEGAFF
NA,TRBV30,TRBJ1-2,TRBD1,TGTGCCTGGAGTCAAGAGAGGACAGGGAGAGGCTACACCTTC,CAWSQERTGRGYTF
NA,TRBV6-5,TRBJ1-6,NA,TGTGCCAGCAGGGCAGGGGAAGGGTATAATTCACCCCTCCACTTT,CASRAGEGYNSPLHF
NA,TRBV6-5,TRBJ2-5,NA,TGTGCCAGCAGTCAGGGTCGAGAGACCCAGTACTTC,CASSQGRETQYF
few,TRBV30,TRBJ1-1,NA,TGTGCCTGGAGTTCGGGGTGGAACACTGAAGCTTTCTTT,CAWSSGWNTEAFF
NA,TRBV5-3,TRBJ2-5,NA,TGTGCCAGAAGCTTGGCCGGGACATTACTAGAGACCCAGTACTTC,CARSLAGTLLETQYF
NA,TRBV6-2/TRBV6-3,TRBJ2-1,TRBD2,TGTGCCAGCAGCCAAAGGGCTAGCGGGAGTTATGAGCAGTTCTTC,CASSQRASGSYEQFF
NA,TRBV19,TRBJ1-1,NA,TGTGCCACCCAGGGTATAGGGTACACTGAAGCTTTCTTT,CATQGIGYTEAFF
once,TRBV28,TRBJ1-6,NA,TGTGCCAGCAGTTTGGACAGAAGCTCCTATAATTCACCCCTCCACTTT,CASSLDRSSYNSPLHF
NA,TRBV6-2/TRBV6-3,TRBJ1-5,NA,TGTGCCAGCAGTCCAAGCCGGGGGGCTGGCAATCAGCCCCAGCATTTT,CASSPSRGAGNQPQHF
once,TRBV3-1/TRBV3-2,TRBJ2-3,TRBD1,TGTGCCAGCAGCCATTGGGACAGGGCCAGCACAGATACGCAGTATTTT,CASSHWDRASTDTQYF
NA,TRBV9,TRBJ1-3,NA,TGTGCCAGCAGCGTAGGGGAGGGCGCCGCAAACACCATATATTTT,CASSVGEGAANTIYF
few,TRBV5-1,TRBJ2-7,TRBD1,TGCGCCAGCAGCTTTTCTACAGGGGAGAGCCCCTACGAGCAGTACTTC,CASSFSTGESPYEQYF
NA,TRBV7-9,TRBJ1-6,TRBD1,TGTGCCAGCAGCTTAGCAGGGACAGATAATTCACCCCTCCACTTT,CASSLAGTDNSPLHF
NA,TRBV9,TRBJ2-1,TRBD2,TGTGCCAGCAGCGTAGAAGGGACTAATTTGGGTGAGCAGTTCTTC,CASSVEGTNLGEQFF
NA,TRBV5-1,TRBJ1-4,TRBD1,TGCGCCAGCAGCTCCGGACAGGGGGGAAATGAAAAACTGTTTTTT,CASSSGQGGNEKLFF
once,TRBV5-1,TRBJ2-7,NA,TGCGCCAGCAGCCTTGGAACAGGATCCCCCAGAGTCGAGCAGTACTTC,CASSLGTGSPRVEQYF
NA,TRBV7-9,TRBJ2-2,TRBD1,TGTGCCAGCAGCCTACGGACAGGGAACACCGGGGAGCTGTTTTTT,CASSLRTGNTGELFF
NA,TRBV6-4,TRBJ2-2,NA,TGTGCCAGCAGTGTACAGCACAACACCGGGGAGCTGTTTTTT,CASSVQHNTGELFF
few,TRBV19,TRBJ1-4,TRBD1,TGTGCCAGTAGTATGGGGACAGGAGGGGACATCGTAAAACTGTTTTTT,CASSMGTGGDIVKLFF
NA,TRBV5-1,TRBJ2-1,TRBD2,TGCGCCAGCAGCCCCGGGACTAGCGGGAACAATGAGCAGTTCTTC,CASSPGTSGNNEQFF
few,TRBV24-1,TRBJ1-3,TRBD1,TGTGCCACCAGTGATTGGGACAGCGGAAACACCATATATTTT,CATSDWDSGNTIYF
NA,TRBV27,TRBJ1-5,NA,TGTGCCAGCAGCCTCGGGTACAATCAGCCCCAGCATTTT,CASSLGYNQPQHF
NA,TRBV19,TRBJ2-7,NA,TGTGCCAGTAGTATGGCAGGGATCAACGAGCAGTACTTC,CASSMAGINEQYF
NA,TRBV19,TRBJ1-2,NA,TGTGCCAGTAGTATAGCGGGGGTCTATGGCTACACCTTC,CASSIAGVYGYTF
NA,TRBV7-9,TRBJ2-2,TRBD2,TGTGCCAGCAGCTTAGGCGGGAGAGGGACCGGGGAGCTGTTTTTT,CASSLGGRGTGELFF
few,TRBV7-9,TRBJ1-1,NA,TGTGCCAGCAGCATTTCCGGGAAGAACACTGAAGCTTTCTTT,CASSISGKNTEAFF
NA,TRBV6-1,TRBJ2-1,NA,TGTGCCAGCAGTGACTATGGAGGGGCCCCCTACAATGAGCAGTTCTTC,CASSDYGGAPYNEQFF
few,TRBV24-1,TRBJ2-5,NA,TGTGCCACCAGTGATTTATATGGGAGGACCCAGTACTTC,CATSDLYGRTQYF
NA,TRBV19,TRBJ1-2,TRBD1,TGTGCCAGCTGCCTAGGGACAGGGGCCTATGGCTACACCTTC,CASCLGTGAYGYTF
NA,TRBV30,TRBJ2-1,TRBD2,TGTGCCTGGATCGGACTAGGGACCCCCTCCAATGAGCAGTTCTTC,CAWIGLGTPSNEQFF
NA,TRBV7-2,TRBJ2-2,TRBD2,TGTGCCAGCACCTCCGGACTAGCGGCCACCGGGGAGCTGTTTTTT,CASTSGLAATGELFF
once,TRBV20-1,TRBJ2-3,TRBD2,TGCAGTGCTAGTTCCGGGAGGGACCGCACAGATACGCAGTATTTT,CSASSGRDRTDTQYF
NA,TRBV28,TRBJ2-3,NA,TGTGCAGCAGGGGCGGGTGGGGGACTACGTCAGTATTTT,CAAGAGGGLRQYF
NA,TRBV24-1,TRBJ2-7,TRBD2,TGTGCCACCAGTGACGCCAGCGGGAAGGGCGAGCAGTACTTC,CATSDASGKGEQYF
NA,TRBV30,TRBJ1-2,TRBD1,TGTGCCTGGAGCCCGACAGGGGTAGATGGCTACACCTTC,CAWSPTGVDGYTF
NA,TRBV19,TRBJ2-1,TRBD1,TGTGCCAGTAGTGCCGTAACAGGGGGTGAGGGCAATGAGCAGTTCTTC,CASSAVTGGEGNEQFF
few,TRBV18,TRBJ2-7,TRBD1,TGTGCCAGCTCACCGGGACAGAGCTCCTACGAGCAGTACTTC,CASSPGQSSYEQYF
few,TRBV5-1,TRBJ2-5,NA,TGCGCCAGCAGCTATTACGGCCAAGAGACCCAGTACTTC,CASSYYGQETQYF
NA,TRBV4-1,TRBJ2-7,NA,TGCGCCAGCAGCCAAGGGGTGGGACTGAGCTCCTACGAGCAGTACTTC,CASSQGVGLSSYEQYF
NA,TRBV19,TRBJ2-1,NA,TGTGCCAGTAGTTACCGAAGACGTCTAGCGTCCTCCTACAATGAGCAGTTCTTC,CASSYRRRLASSYNEQFF
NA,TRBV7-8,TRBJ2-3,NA,TGTGCCAGCTTCGATTTTCGGCGAACAGGGAAGCGGACAGATACGCAGTATTTT,CASFDFRRTGKRTDTQYF
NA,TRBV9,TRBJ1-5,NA,TGTGCCAGCAGCAGAGACGCGGGGAGCAATCAGCCCCAGCATTTT,CASSRDAGSNQPQHF
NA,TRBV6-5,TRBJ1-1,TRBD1,TGTGCCAGCAGTTCGTGGACAGGGGGGGCGAACACTGAAGCTTTCTTT,CASSSWTGGANTEAFF
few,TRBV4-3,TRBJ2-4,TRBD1,TGCGCCAGCAGCCAAGAGGGACAGGGAGGAAACATTCAGTACTTC,CASSQEGQGGNIQYF
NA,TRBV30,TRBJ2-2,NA,TGTGCCTGGGACCCCCACAGGACCGGGGAGCTGTTTTTT,CAWDPHRTGELFF
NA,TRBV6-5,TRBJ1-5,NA,TGTGCCAGTAGATTAGAGAATAGCAATCAGCCCCAGCATTTT,CASRLENSNQPQHF